These T cell receptor beta chains were read from a single sample in a study of T cell repertoires and HLA-DP antigens. This table comes from immunoSEQ multiplex PCR, and its TCRdb copy is limited to in-frame clones, with some not included. The repertoire has over 60,000 clones, roughly 75% of them found once; the top ten carry roughly 1.5%. These receptors' antigens are unknown. Sequencing input: CD4+ T cells from PBMCs. These TCRs come from a man aged 55-75 years in good health and CMV-seronegative. Both conserved end residues are part of each CDR3. D genes are given only for firm matches. The size field is filled for only some rows; it gives once, few, many or a size class.

V,J,size,D,DNA,CDR3
TRBV30,TRBJ1-3,-,-,TGTGCCTGGGGGGCTAGGAACACCATATATTTT,CAWGARNTIYF
TRBV4-2,TRBJ1-4,-,-,TGTGCCAGCGCTATAGTCCAGGGAAAATATGAAAAACTGTTTTTT,CASAIVQGKYEKLFF
TRBV2,TRBJ1-6,-,-,TGTGCCAGCAACGGACCTGGGGGGAATTCACCCCTCCACTTT,CASNGPGGNSPLHF
TRBV4-1,TRBJ2-1,-,-,TGCGCCAGCAGTCCACTAGGGAGCTCTGTCAATGAGCAGTTCTTC,CASSPLGSSVNEQFF
TRBV12-5,TRBJ1-1,few,TRBD1,TGTGCTAGTGGTTACACAGGGGACACTGAAGCTTTCTTT,CASGYTGDTEAFF
TRBV7-2,TRBJ1-2,-,-,TGTGCCAGCAGCATAAACAGGGATAACTATGGCTACACCTTC,CASSINRDNYGYTF
TRBV2,TRBJ1-4,-,-,TGTGCCAGCAGTGAGTTGGGTAGAAAACTGTTTTTT,CASSELGRKLFF
TRBV11-3,TRBJ2-3,few,TRBD2,TGTGCCAGCAGCTTAAGACGGGGGGATCGAAGCACGCAGTATTTT,CASSLRRGDRSTQYF
TRBV5-5,TRBJ1-1,-,-,TGTGCCAGCAGCTTTGGGGGCCAGAACACTGAAGCTTTCTTT,CASSFGGQNTEAFF
TRBV7-2,TRBJ1-6,once,TRBD1,TGTGCCAGCAGCCCCCAGGGGGGCCAGATTTATAATTCACCCCTCCACTTT,CASSPQGGQIYNSPLHF
TRBV28,TRBJ2-6,-,-,TGTGCCAGCAGACTTAGCTCTGGGGCCAACGTCCTGACTTTC,CASRLSSGANVLTF
TRBV5-1,TRBJ2-1,-,-,TGCGCCAGCAGCTTGGAGCCCCCCGAGGTGGCCTACAATGAGCAGTTCTTC,CASSLEPPEVAYNEQFF
TRBV28,TRBJ1-6,-,-,TGTGCCAGCAGTTTTAGTCTGCTCAATTCACCCCTCCACTTT,CASSFSLLNSPLHF
TRBV7-2,TRBJ1-1,once,-,TGTGCCAGCAGCTTAGCGCTGGGGGGGTCTGAAGCTTTCTTT,CASSLALGGSEAFF
TRBV2,TRBJ1-2,-,-,TGTGCCAGCAGACAGGGACTTGTCTATGGCTACACCTTC,CASRQGLVYGYTF
TRBV5-1,TRBJ2-3,once,-,TGCGCCAGCAGCCTGGGGGGCGGGAGCACAGATACGCAGTATTTT,CASSLGGGSTDTQYF
TRBV15,TRBJ2-2,once,TRBD2,TGTGCCACCAGCAGAGGGTTCGAGGGAGGGCCCCCGAACACCGGGGAGCTGTTTTTT,CATSRGFEGGPPNTGELFF
TRBV19,TRBJ1-1,-,TRBD1,TGTGCCAGTAGGACAGGGTTGGGTACGAACACTGAAGCTTTCTTT,CASRTGLGTNTEAFF
TRBV10-3,TRBJ1-1,-,TRBD1,TGTGCCATCAGTGAGTCACAGGGGGTAGGTACTGAAGCTTTCTTT,CAISESQGVGTEAFF
TRBV7-8,TRBJ1-6,-,-,TGTGCCAGCAGCTTAGAGTGGACGGACAATTCACCCCTCCACTTT,CASSLEWTDNSPLHF
TRBV30,TRBJ1-1,few,TRBD1,TGTGCCTGGAGTACAGGACAGGGCTACACTGAAGCTTTCTTT,CAWSTGQGYTEAFF
TRBV6-1,TRBJ1-4,-,-,TGTGCCAGCAGTGACGACACACCAACTAATGAAAAACTGTTTTTT,CASSDDTPTNEKLFF
TRBV19,TRBJ1-2,-,-,TGTGCCAGCACTAGGGGGGCACTCGGGCAGGGCTACACCTTC,CASTRGALGQGYTF
TRBV30,TRBJ2-1,-,TRBD2,TGTGCCTGGAGTAGGATAGCGGGAAATGAGCAGTTCTTC,CAWSRIAGNEQFF
TRBV14,TRBJ2-2,-,TRBD2,TGTGCCAGCTGGGGGGGCACCGGGGAGCTGTTTTTT,CASWGGTGELFF
TRBV7-3,TRBJ2-5,-,-,TGTGCCAGCAGCGAACAACCGGGACGACAAGAGACCCAGTACTTC,CASSEQPGRQETQYF
TRBV20-1,TRBJ2-1,-,TRBD2,TGCAGTGCCCAAACTAGCGGCGAGCAGTTCTTC,CSAQTSGEQFF
TRBV6-1,TRBJ1-4,few,-,TGTGCCAGCAGTGGGGGTCTAAGTTGGGAAAAACTGTTTTTT,CASSGGLSWEKLFF
TRBV4-1,TRBJ2-5,-,-,TGCGCCAGCAGCCAGCGAGGGACTCAAGAGACCCAGTACTTC,CASSQRGTQETQYF